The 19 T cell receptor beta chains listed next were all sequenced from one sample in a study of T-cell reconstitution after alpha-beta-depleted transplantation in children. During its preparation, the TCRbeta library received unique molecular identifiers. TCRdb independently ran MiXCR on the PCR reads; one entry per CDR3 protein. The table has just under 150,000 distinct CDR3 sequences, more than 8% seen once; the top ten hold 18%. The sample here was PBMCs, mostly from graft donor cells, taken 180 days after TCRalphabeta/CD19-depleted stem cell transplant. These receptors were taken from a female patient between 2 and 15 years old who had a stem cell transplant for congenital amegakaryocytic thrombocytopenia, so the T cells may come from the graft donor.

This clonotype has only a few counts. The CDR3 loop reads CASSWTGTDTGELFF. In nucleotides, the CDR3 is TGTGCCAGCAGCTGGACAGGGACGGACACCGGGGAGCTGTTTTTT. The chain has TRBV11-2 and TRBJ2-2; 8 bases fit TRBD1. The CDR3 is 15 amino acids. Germline CDR1 SGHAT, CDR2 FQNNGV. J was trimmed by 3 bases and V by 4 bases; bases with no gene match: 4.

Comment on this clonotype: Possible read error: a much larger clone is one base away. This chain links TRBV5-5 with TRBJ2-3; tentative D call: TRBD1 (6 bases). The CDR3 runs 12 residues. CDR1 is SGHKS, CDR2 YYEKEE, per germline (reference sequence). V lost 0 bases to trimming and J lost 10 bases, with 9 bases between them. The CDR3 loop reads CASSLEGDPQYF. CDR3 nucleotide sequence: TGTGCCAGCAGCTTGGAGGGGGATCCGCAGTATTTT. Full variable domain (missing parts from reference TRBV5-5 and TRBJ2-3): DAGVTQSPTHLIKTRGQQVTLRCSPISGHKSVSWYQQVLGQGPQFIFQYYEKEERGRGNFPDRFSARQFPNYSSELNVNALLLGDSALYLCASSLEGDPQYFGPGTRLTVL.

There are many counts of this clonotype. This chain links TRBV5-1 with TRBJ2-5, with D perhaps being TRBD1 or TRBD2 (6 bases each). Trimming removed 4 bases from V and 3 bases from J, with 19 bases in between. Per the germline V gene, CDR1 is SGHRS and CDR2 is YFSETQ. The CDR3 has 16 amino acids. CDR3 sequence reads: CASSPVAGAGKETQYF. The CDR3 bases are TGCGCCAGCAGCCCGGTGGCAGGGGCGGGAAAAGAGACCCAGTACTTC.

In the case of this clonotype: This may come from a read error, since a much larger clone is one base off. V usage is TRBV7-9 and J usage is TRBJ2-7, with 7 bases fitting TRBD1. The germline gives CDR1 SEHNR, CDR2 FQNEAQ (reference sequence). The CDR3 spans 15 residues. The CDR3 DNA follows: TGTGCCAGCAGCTCCGGGACAGCATTTTTCTACAAGCAGTACTTC. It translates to CASSSGTAFFYKQYF.

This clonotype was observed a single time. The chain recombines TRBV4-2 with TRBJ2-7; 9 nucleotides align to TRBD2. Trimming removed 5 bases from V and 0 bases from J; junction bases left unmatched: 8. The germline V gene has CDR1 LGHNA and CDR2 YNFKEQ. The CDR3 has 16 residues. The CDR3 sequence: CASSFDIAGDSYEQYF. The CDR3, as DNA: TGTGCCAGCAGCTTTGACATAGCGGGAGACTCCTACGAGCAGTACTTC.

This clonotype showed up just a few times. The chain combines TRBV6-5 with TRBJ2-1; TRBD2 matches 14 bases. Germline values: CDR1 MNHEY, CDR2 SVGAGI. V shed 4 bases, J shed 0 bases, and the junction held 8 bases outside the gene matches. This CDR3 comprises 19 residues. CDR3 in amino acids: CASSSRGTSGSGSYNEQFF. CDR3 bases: TGTGCCAGCAGTTCCCGGGGGACTAGCGGGAGTGGCTCCTACAATGAGCAGTTCTTC.

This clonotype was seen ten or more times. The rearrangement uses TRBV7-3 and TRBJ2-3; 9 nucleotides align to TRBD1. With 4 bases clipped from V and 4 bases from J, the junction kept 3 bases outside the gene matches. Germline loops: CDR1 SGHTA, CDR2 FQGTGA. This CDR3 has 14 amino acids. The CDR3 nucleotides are TGTGCCAGCAGCTCCTGGACAGGGGCAGATACGCAGTATTTT. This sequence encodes CASSSWTGADTQYF.

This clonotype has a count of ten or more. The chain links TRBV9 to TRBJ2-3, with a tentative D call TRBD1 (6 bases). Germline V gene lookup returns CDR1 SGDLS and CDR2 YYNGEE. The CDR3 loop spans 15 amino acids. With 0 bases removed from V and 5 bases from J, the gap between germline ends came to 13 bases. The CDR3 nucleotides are TGTGCCAGCAGCGTAGAACAGGGTGGAGGAGATACGCAGTATTTT. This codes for CASSVEQGGGDTQYF.

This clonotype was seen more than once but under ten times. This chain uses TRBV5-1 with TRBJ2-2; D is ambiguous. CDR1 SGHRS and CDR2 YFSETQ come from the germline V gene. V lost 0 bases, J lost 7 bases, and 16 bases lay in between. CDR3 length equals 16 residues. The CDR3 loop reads CASSLAGDPRIGELFF. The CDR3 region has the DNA TGCGCCAGCAGCTTGGCCGGAGATCCTCGGATCGGGGAGCTGTTTTTT. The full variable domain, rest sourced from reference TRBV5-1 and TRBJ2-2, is KAGVTQTPRYLIKTRGQQVTLSCSPISGHRSVSWYQQTPGQGLQFLFEYFSETQRNKGNFPGRFSGRQFSNSRSEMNVSTLELGDSALYLCASSLAGDPRIGELFFGEGSRLTVL.

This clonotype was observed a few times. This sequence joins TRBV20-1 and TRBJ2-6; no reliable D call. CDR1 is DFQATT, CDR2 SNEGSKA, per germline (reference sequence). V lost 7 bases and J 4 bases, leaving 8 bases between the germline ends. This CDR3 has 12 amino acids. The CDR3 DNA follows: TGCAGTGTTTCCCGAGGGGCCAACGTCCTGACTTTC. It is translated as CSVSRGANVLTF.

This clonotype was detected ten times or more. The CDR3 loop reads CASSFRQGGTGELFF. The DNA of the CDR3 is TGTGCCAGCAGCTTCAGACAGGGAGGAACCGGGGAGCTGTTTTTT. The chain recombines TRBV5-4 with TRBJ2-2, with TRBD1 as a possible D gene (7 bases). Germline-derived CDR1 and CDR2 are SGHNT and YYREEE (reference sequence). V was shortened by 2 bases and J by 5 bases, with 13 bases between the two germline ends. The CDR3 runs to 15 residues.

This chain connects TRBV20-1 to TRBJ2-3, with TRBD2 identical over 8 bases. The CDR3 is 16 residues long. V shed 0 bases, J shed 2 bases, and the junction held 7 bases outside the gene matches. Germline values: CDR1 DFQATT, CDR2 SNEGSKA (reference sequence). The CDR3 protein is CSARDKRELFTDTQYF. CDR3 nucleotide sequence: TGCAGTGCTAGAGATAAGCGGGAGCTTTTCACAGATACGCAGTATTTT.

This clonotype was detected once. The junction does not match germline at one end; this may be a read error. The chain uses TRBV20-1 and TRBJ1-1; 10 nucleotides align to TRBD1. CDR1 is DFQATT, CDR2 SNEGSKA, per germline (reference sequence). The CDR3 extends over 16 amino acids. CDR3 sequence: CCARAEGGQGKREAFF. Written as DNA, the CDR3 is TGCTGTGCTAGAGCCGAGGGGGGACAGGGGAAGCGCGAAGCTTTCTTT.

The CDR3 region is CASSASGGGPYNEQFF. The CDR3 nucleotides read TGTGCCAGCAGCGCCAGCGGAGGGGGACCTTACAATGAGCAGTTCTTC. The V and J genes are TRBV3-1 and TRBJ2-1; D may be TRBD1 or TRBD2 (6 bases each). The CDR3 covers 16 residues. Trimming pared 5 bases from V and 4 bases from J, leaving 18 bases between. The germline CDR1 and CDR2 sequences are LGHDT and YNNKEL (reference sequence).

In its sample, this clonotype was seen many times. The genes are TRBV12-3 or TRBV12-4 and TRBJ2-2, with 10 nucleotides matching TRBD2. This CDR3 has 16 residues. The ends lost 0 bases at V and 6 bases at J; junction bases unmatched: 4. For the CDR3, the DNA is TGTGCCAGCAGTTTAGCGGGAGCGGGAGGGGCCGGGGAGCTGTTTTTT. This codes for CASSLAGAGGAGELFF.

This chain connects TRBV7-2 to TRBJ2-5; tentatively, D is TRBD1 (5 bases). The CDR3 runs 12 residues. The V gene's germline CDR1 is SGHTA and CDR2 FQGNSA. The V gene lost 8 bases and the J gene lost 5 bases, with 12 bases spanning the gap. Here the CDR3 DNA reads TGTGCCAGCGGCCCAGGGCGGGAGACCCAGTACTTC. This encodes CASGPGRETQYF.

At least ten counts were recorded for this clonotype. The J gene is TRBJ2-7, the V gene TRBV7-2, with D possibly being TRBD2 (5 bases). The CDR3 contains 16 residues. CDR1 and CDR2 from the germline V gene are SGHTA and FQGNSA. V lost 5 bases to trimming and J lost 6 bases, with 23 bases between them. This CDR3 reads CASSRNPWRAGREQYF. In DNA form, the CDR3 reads TGTGCCAGCAGCAGGAACCCCTGGCGGGCGGGCCGCGAGCAGTACTTC.

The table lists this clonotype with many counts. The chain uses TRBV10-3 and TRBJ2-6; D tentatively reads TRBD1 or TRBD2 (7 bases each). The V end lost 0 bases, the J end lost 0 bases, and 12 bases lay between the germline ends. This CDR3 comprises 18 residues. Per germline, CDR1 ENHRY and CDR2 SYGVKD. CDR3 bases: TGTGCCATCAGTGAGTCGGGAGGGGGCGGCTCTGGGGCCAACGTCCTGACTTTC. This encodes CAISESGGGGSGANVLTF.

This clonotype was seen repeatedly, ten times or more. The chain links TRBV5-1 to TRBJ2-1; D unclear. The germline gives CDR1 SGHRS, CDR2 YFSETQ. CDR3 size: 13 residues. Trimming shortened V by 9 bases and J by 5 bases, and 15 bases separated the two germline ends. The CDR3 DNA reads TGCGCCATACGGGTTGGGGTCGACAATGAGCAGTTCTTC. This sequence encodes CAIRVGVDNEQFF.